The clone carrying this TCR beta chain turned up a few times. Its antigen is currently unknown. A junction end diverges from the germline sequence, so it may reflect a read error. The sample originates from a study of regulatory T cells in long-lasting Graves disease. The time point: newly diagnosed GD, antithyroid drugs for less than 3 months. PBMC RNA was the source of the TCR library. In building TCR beta libraries, iRepertoire HTBI primers were used together with Arm-PCR of CDR3 regions. TCRdb re-called the multiplex PCR reads through MiXCR, storing one row per CDR3 protein. The sample lists 680,000 or so distinct CDR3 sequences, about 15% occurring once. Study outcomes and limitations: Accuracy might have suffered from few samples.

This CDR3 has 11 amino acids. Looked up from germline, CDR1 is SGHTA and CDR2 is FQGTGA. The same sample was also used in a study of T cells in Graves' hyperthyroidism and ophthalmopathy. This second report adds: HTBI primers were employed in a first-round RT-PCR of the TCR CDR3. Ophthalmopathy and stable hyperthyroidism were separated by a 13 V-J model. Ophthalmopathy, as predicted by the model, came a median about seven months after the prediction.

The clonotype originates from a woman in her twenties or thirties with Graves disease. The chain couples TRBV7-3 to TRBJ2-4; D unclear. This specimen was peripheral blood mononuclear cells (PBMCs), taken at new diagnosis, from a patient treated with antithyroid drugs. In DNA, the CDR3 is TGTGCCAGCAGATTAAACCATAGTCCGTACTTC. It translates to CASRLNHSPYF.